This passage covers 3 T cell receptor beta chains from one sample sequenced in a study of blood T cells in healthy people across ages. Through a sample-barcoded 5' primer and a J-beta primer mix, a second PCR was run for roughly 7 to 12 cycles. TCRdb analysed the 5' RACE reads with MiXCR anew, one entry per CDR3 protein. This sample yields about 730,000 distinct CDR3 sequences, of which 43% are seen a single time; more than 20% belongs to the top ten. The sequenced sample consisted of blood. The receptor source for this set is a woman aged 60-75 years in good health.

This clonotype appeared a few times. The chain is built from TRBV6-2 or TRBV6-3 and TRBJ2-3; 8 positions agree with TRBD1. Germline CDR1 and CDR2: MNHEY and SVGEGT. V lost 5 bases to trimming and J lost 4 bases; unmatched junction nucleotides: 5. The CDR3 sequence is 14 residues long. DNA of the CDR3: TGTGCCAGCAGTGGAATGACAGGGGCAGATACGCAGTATTTT. Its translation is CASSGMTGADTQYF.

This clonotype was counted only a few times. The chain joins TRBV6-6 to TRBJ2-5; 8 positions match TRBD1. The CDR3 consists of 15 residues. Unmatched junction bases numbered 2, after V lost 2 bases and J lost 0 bases. From germline, CDR1 is MNHNY and CDR2 SVGAGI (reference sequence). CDR3 nucleotides: TGTGCCAGCAGTTACGACAGGGGTAACCAAGAGACCCAGTACTTC. It codes for CASSYDRGNQETQYF.

This rearrangement joins TRBV5-1 to TRBJ2-1; D is undetermined. Germline values: CDR1 SGHRS, CDR2 YFSETQ. V lost 4 bases and J 4 bases, leaving 18 bases between the germline ends. CDR3 length equals 16 residues. The CDR3 bases are TGCGCCAGCAGCGCTGAGGCCCAAGGAAGTTACAATGAGCAGTTCTTC. It codes for CASSAEAQGSYNEQFF.